This TCR beta chain was captured by sequencing in a study of identical twins (dated by TCRdb to 2015 to 2016). Regarding the study in general: The study deep-sequenced TCR alpha and beta repertoires from monozygotic twins, unrelated adults of various ages and cord blood to test whether fetal clonotypes persist. To rule out contamination, replicate twin experiments were performed at different times with different library preparation protocols. On the study overall, not on this receptor specifically: Recombination models systematically underestimated out-of-frame TCR alpha sharing in monozygotic twins but agreed with sharing between unrelated individuals. A weaker excess of twin sharing was found in beta out-of-frame sequences because the signal-to-noise ratio was lowered by fewer shared sequences. Compared with coincidental sharing between unrelated individuals, an excess of low generation-probability sequences was observed among out-of-frame TCR alpha sequences shared between twins. Conclusions relied on cross-sectional statistical analysis, since the same donors could not be followed over many years. Fewer insertions were carried by abundant cord blood beta clonotypes, a similar but weaker trend appeared in young adult naive repertoires, and no such trend appeared in memory repertoires. Zero-insertion analyses could be partly confounded by invariant T cells such as MAIT and iNKT, although diverse VJ usage argued against such confounding for most clonotypes.

Every donor was a healthy Caucasian. Three pairs of female monozygotic twins, all aged about 18 to 30 years, were included in the twin cohort. Peripheral blood mononuclear cells were used as the source from which RNA for TCR libraries was isolated. Including the terminal cysteine and phenylalanine, the CDR3 comprises 23 residues. Only the CDR3 region is kept as DNA, spanning 69 bases read in frame from base 1. V loses 2 bases at its end and J loses 2 bases; junction bases beyond the gene matches: 24. The germline V gene (reference sequence) provides CDR1 LNHNV and CDR2 YYDKDF. The method behind the library was 5' RACE. Sequencer: Illumina HiSeq 2000. Template switching introduced a universal primer binding site; the final cDNA contained a unique molecular identifier, enabling accurate counting of TCR cDNA molecules. First-strand cDNA for TCR alpha and beta chains was synthesized from specific primers in the conserved constant-segment region. Each cDNA library was double barcoded, with a SMART-Mk sample barcode plus Illumina barcodes, to control for contamination. TruSeq adapter sequences, together with Illumina sample barcodes, were added in two successive PCR steps. TCR alpha and beta cDNA libraries were sequenced on the Illumina HiSeq platform with custom primers. In the source study's methods: MiGEC processed the raw reads to extract unique molecular identifiers, while MiXCR was used to determine the CDR3 positions. For each individual, recombination models were inferred using an EM algorithm with the repgenHMM and IGoR tools. The tcR package in R was used for shared clonotype analysis, with sharing normalized by the product of cloneset sizes. To study raw recombination free of thymic and clonal selection effects, out-of-frame nonproductive sequences were analyzed. The public reads were reanalyzed by TCRdb: fastp trimming at Q25, MiXCR alignment, in-frame beta chains only. Every CDR3 protein is listed once, alongside the most common genes and DNA of its rows. The V and J calls, along with clone size, are taken from TCRdb and not from the paper's own processing. Present in this sample are about 900,000 distinct CDR3 sequences, about 12% of which were seen just once. The biggest ten clones account for around 1.5% of the sample.

Worth noting for this clonotype: The specificity of this receptor is unknown. No qualities accompany the bases; no much larger clone lies one base away.

These sequences were also reported in another study, on yellow fever vaccine responses in identical twins. As that second study puts it: According to the authors, the vaccine-induced T cell response in identical twins seemed to be partly convergent and partly specific to each individual. In the study, vaccine-responding T cell clones were precisely tracked in identical twins.

Sequencing was done on a sample of PBMCs. This TCR came from a woman younger than 30 in good health. Here the chain combines TRBV15 and TRBJ2-6; the central 7 bases match TRBD1. The CDR3 reads CATSRPLLTGKAFKGAGANVLTF. The DNA sequence follows: TGTGCCACCAGCAGACCCCTTCTGACAGGGAAAGCTTTCAAAGGCGCTGGGGCCAACGTCCTGACTTTC.